This passage covers 23 T cell receptor beta chains from one sample sequenced in a study of T-cell reconstitution after alpha-beta-depleted transplantation in children. Unique molecular identifiers tagged the TCRbeta library. One entry per CDR3 protein, called by TCRdb with MiXCR from the PCR reads. The repertoire has 240,000 or so distinct CDR3 sequences, around 12% of them found once; the top ten carry around 2.8%. Sequencing was performed on PBMCs from the stem cell graft donor, taken from the stem cell graft. The receptors were sampled from a human donor who donated a stem cell graft to a child with acute lymphoblastic leukemia.

This clonotype occurred many times. The V and J genes are TRBV6-2 or TRBV6-3 and TRBJ1-6, with 8 bases aligning to TRBD1. The CDR3 covers 15 residues. With 7 bases clipped from V and 9 bases from J, the junction kept 11 bases outside the gene matches. The germline V gene encodes CDR1 MNHEY and CDR2 SVGEGT. The CDR3 spells CASTATGTGGSPLHF. Here the CDR3 DNA reads TGTGCCAGCACCGCTACCGGGACAGGAGGTTCACCCCTCCACTTT.

This sequence joins TRBV27 and TRBJ2-1; D may be TRBD1 (5 bases). The germline V gene has CDR1 MNHEY and CDR2 SMNVEV (reference sequence). Deletions cut 5 bases from V and 3 bases from J, with 11 bases between. The CDR3 has 14 amino acids. The DNA of the CDR3 is TGTGCCAGCAGTCCCCTGGGGCTCTACAATGAGCAGTTCTTC. Its translation: CASSPLGLYNEQFF.

This clonotype appeared many times. V is TRBV6-1 and J is TRBJ2-6, with D hard to call. CDR1 MNHNS and CDR2 SASEGT come from the germline V gene. Trimming cost V 4 bases and J 1 base, with 2 bases left between them. The CDR3 is made up of 13 amino acids. CDR3 region: CASSASGANVLTF. DNA of the CDR3: TGTGCCAGCAGTGCGTCTGGGGCCAACGTCCTGACTTTC.

This clonotype occurred many times. The chain links TRBV6-2 or TRBV6-3 to TRBJ2-3; 10 bases agree with TRBD2. Unmatched junction bases numbered 11, after V lost 8 bases and J lost 6 bases. The CDR3 is 15 residues long. The V gene's germline CDR1 is MNHEY and CDR2 SVGEGT. The CDR3 coding sequence is TGTGCCAGCGGACAACTAGCGGGACGTGGTGATACGCAGTATTTT. It translates to CASGQLAGRGDTQYF.

This clonotype was detected ten times or more. The V and J genes are TRBV29-1 and TRBJ1-1, with 10 bases identical to TRBD1. With V trimmed by 6 bases and J by 6 bases, 10 bases remained unmatched. There are 14 residues in the CDR3. CDR1 is SQVTM, CDR2 ANQGSEA, per germline. For the CDR3, the DNA is TGCAGCGTCTTAACACGACAGGGGGCTCCTGAAGCTTTCTTT. Protein sequence: CSVLTRQGAPEAFF.

The table lists this clonotype with many counts. The genes are TRBV12-3 or TRBV12-4 and TRBJ2-3, with D possibly TRBD2 on 5 matching bases. V was shortened by 7 bases and J by 0 bases, with 14 bases between the two germline ends. CDR3 size: 15 residues. The CDR3: CASTPARGSTDTQYF. The CDR3, as DNA: TGTGCCAGCACCCCAGCTCGGGGTAGCACAGATACGCAGTATTTT.

This clonotype occurred a few times. V and J are TRBV9 and TRBJ2-5; D possibly corresponds to TRBD2 (6 bases). V dropped 0 bases and J dropped 5 bases, with 8 bases sitting between them. The CDR3 runs 13 residues. Germline lookup yields CDR1 SGDLS and CDR2 YYNGEE. CDR3 in amino acids: CASSVAGDETQYF. CDR3 in DNA: TGTGCCAGCAGCGTAGCGGGGGACGAGACCCAGTACTTC. Drawing the rest from reference TRBV9 and TRBJ2-5, the complete variable domain is DSGVTQTPKHLITATGQRVTLRCSPRSGDLSVYWYQQSLDQGLQFLIQYYNGEERAKGNILERFSAQQFPDLHSELNLSSLELGDSALYFCASSVAGDETQYFGPGTRLLVL.

This clonotype was seen many times. The chain links TRBV5-6 to TRBJ1-6, with TRBD1 identical over 9 bases. The J segment lost 5 bases and the V segment lost 7 bases, leaving 4 bases of the junction unmatched. Germline assignment: CDR1 SGHDT and CDR2 YYEEEE. The CDR3 has 14 amino acids. CDR3 sequence reads: CASLRTGDNSPLHF. The CDR3 region has the DNA TGTGCCAGCTTGCGGACAGGGGATAATTCACCCCTCCACTTT.

This clonotype was recorded many times. The CDR3 DNA follows: TGTGCCAGCAGCCGAAACCCTTTTCGGGGGGACAACACCGGGGAGCTGTTTTTT. Amino acid sequence: CASSRNPFRGDNTGELFF. The chain combines TRBV7-8 with TRBJ2-2; 7 bases are a match to TRBD2. V dropped 5 bases and J dropped 2; count of bases not matched to a gene: 14. This CDR3 has 18 amino acids. CDR1 SGHVS and CDR2 FQNEAQ come from the germline V gene.

This clonotype was seen only a few times. The chain recombines TRBV12-3 or TRBV12-4 with TRBJ1-5; 7 bases line up with TRBD1. V gave up 6 bases and J gave up 1 base; unmatched junction bases: 3. The CDR3 runs 14 residues. The CDR3 bases are TGTGCCAGCAGCACAGGGGTCAGCAATCAGCCCCAGCATTTT. It specifies CASSTGVSNQPQHF.

The rearrangement uses TRBV28 and TRBJ2-7; a weak D match, TRBD1 (6 bases). The CDR3 spans 14 residues. The V end was cut by 6 bases, the J end by 0 bases, with 12 bases between. Germline CDR1 and CDR2: MDHEN and SYDVKM. Here the CDR3 DNA reads TGTGCCAGCAGCGAGGACAGAGGCTCCTACGAGCAGTACTTC. The encoded protein is CASSEDRGSYEQYF.

This clonotype appeared many times. The chain links TRBV6-2 or TRBV6-3 to TRBJ1-3; the D is unclear. The V and J ends lost 6 bases and 0 bases respectively, with 12 bases between them. The germline gives CDR1 MNHEY, CDR2 SVGEGT. The length of the CDR3 is 15 residues. The CDR3 coding sequence is TGTGCCAGCAGCAAAGACTGGAGCTCTGGAAACACCATATATTTT. Its translation: CASSKDWSSGNTIYF.

The table lists this clonotype with many counts. The V and J genes are TRBV20-1 and TRBJ2-5; 11 bases are a match to TRBD2. Germline V CDR1 and CDR2: DFQATT, SNEGSKA (reference sequence). Trimming took 2 bases from V and 5 from J; bases not matched to a gene: 10. The CDR3 extends over 16 amino acids. The CDR3 coding sequence is TGCAGTGCTAGATCGACTAGCGGGGCCCGGATGGAGACCCAGTACTTC. Encoded protein: CSARSTSGARMETQYF.

The table lists this clonotype with many counts. This chain links TRBV7-2 with TRBJ2-1; D gene uncertain. The V gene lost 2 bases and the J gene lost 5 bases, with 7 bases spanning the gap. There are 13 residues in the CDR3. Germline loops: CDR1 SGHTA, CDR2 FQGNSA. Here the CDR3 DNA reads TGTGCCAGCAGCTTATTCGAAAACAATGAGCAGTTCTTC. Translated: CASSLFENNEQFF.

This clonotype was seen ten or more times. The chain joins TRBV6-1 to TRBJ2-7; a weak D match, TRBD1 (5 bases). Per germline, CDR1 MNHNS and CDR2 SASEGT. This CDR3 region has 13 residues. V lost 6 bases and J lost 4, with 13 bases in between. In DNA, the CDR3 is TGTGCCAGCAGCCTAGACACAGGTTACGAGCAGTACTTC. It codes for CASSLDTGYEQYF.

This clonotype was counted a few times. This chain connects TRBV6-1 to TRBJ1-2; 12 bases map to TRBD1. V lost 3 bases to trimming and J lost 4 bases; unmatched junction nucleotides: 6. This CDR3 comprises 16 residues. CDR1 is MNHNS and CDR2 is SASEGT in the germline V gene. The CDR3 sequence: CASSDTGTGGIYGYTF. CDR3 sequence (DNA): TGTGCCAGCAGTGATACCGGGACAGGGGGCATCTATGGCTACACCTTC.

This clonotype came up many times. The chain combines TRBV7-8 with TRBJ2-1; tentatively, D is TRBD1 or TRBD2 (7 bases each). In germline, CDR1 is SGHVS, CDR2 FQNEAQ. The CDR3 extends over 15 amino acids. Trimming removed 10 bases at V and 8 bases at J, with 24 bases between. The chain's CDR3 is CATFPGGGRGDEQFF. Written as DNA, the CDR3 is TGTGCCACCTTCCCAGGGGGAGGCCGGGGGGATGAGCAGTTCTTC.

Worth noting for this clonotype: A much larger clone sits a single nucleotide away, making a read error possible. CDR3 sequence: CAISLAGGDETQYF. The CDR3 nucleotides are TGTGCCATCAGCTTGGCAGGGGGCGACGAGACCCAGTACTTC. The chain joins TRBV5-4 to TRBJ2-5; 8 bases align to TRBD1. CDR1 is SGHNT, CDR2 YYREEE, per germline (reference sequence). CDR3 length equals 14 residues.

On this clonotype itself: A much larger clone lies a single base off, so this may be a read error. J is TRBJ1-4 and V is TRBV4-2, with a possible D match to TRBD1 (5 bases). V shed 4 bases and J shed 7 bases, with 16 bases lying between them. The CDR3 consists of 15 residues. Per germline, CDR1 LGHNA and CDR2 YNFKEQ. DNA of the CDR3: TGTGCCAGCAGCCGAGTACAGGAGGCTGGTGAAAAACTGTTTTTT. Translating gives CASSRVQEAGEKLFF.

The table lists this clonotype with many counts. The chain is built from TRBV6-2 or TRBV6-3 and TRBJ2-3; D gene ambiguous. CDR1 is MNHEY and CDR2 is SVGEGT in the germline V gene. V was cut by 10 bases and J by 2 bases, with 28 bases left in between. CDR3 length: 18 amino acids. CDR3 residues: CANAAAETRWAFTDTQYF. The CDR3 DNA reads as TGTGCCAATGCGGCCGCGGAGACCCGTTGGGCTTTCACAGATACGCAGTATTTT.

This clonotype was counted at least ten times. This chain links TRBV5-1 with TRBJ2-7; TRBD1 is a possible D gene (5 bases). Germline V lookup: CDR1 SGHRS, CDR2 YFSETQ. CDR3 size: 15 residues. The V end lost 4 bases, the J end lost 2 bases, and 16 bases lay between the germline ends. In DNA, the CDR3 is TGCGCCAGCAGCCCCATGACAGCTACTCCCTACGAGCAGTACTTC. Translated, it gives CASSPMTATPYEQYF.

At least ten counts were recorded for this clonotype. The genes are TRBV5-6 and TRBJ1-1, with D possibly being TRBD1 (5 bases). Germline CDR1 and CDR2: SGHDT and YYEEEE. The V end lost 1 base, the J end lost 4 bases, and 20 bases lay between the germline ends. CDR3 length: 17 amino acids. The CDR3 DNA reads as TGTGCCAGCAGCTTGATACTTCGGGCAGCTCAGGGCACTGAAGCTTTCTTT. This sequence encodes CASSLILRAAQGTEAFF.

A remark on this clonotype: This could be a read error, since a much larger clone is one nucleotide away. For the CDR3, the DNA is TGTGCTAGTGGTTTGGGCGGAGCAAGCACAGATACGCAGTATTTT. It translates to CASGLGGASTDTQYF. The genes are TRBV12-5 and TRBJ2-3; no firm D call. The CDR3 length is 15 residues. V gave up 1 base and J gave up 0 bases, with 8 bases separating them. The V gene's germline CDR1 is LGHNT and CDR2 FRNRAP.